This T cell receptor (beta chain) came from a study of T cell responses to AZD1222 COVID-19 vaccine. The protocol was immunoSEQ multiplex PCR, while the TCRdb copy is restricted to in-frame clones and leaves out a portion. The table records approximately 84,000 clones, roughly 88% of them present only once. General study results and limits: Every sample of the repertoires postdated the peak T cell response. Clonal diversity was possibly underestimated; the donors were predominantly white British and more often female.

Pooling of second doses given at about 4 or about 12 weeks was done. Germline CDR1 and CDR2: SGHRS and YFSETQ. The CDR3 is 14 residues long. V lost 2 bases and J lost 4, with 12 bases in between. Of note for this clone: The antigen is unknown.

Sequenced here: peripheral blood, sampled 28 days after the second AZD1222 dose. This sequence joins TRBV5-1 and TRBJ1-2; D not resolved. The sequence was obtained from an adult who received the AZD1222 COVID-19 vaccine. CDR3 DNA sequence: TGCGCCAGCAGCTTCGGAAAGACGGGCTATGGCTACACCTTC. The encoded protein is CASSFGKTGYGYTF.